The clone carrying this T cell receptor beta chain occurred many times. The germline gives CDR1 SEHNR, CDR2 FQNEAQ (reference sequence). The CDR3 consists of 11 residues. V lost 4 bases, J lost 3 bases, and 4 bases lay in between. TCRdb used MiXCR to reprocess the 5' RACE reads, holding one entry per CDR3 protein. Of over 95,000 distinct CDR3 sequences in the sample, roughly 17% were seen once. The source of the sample is a study of early T cells in non-severe SARS-CoV-2 infection. The sequence derives from an adult who was a healthcare worker with PCR-confirmed SARS-CoV-2 infection or an uninfected control (not recorded which). The V gene is TRBV7-9, the J gene TRBJ2-7, with no clear D. The specimen was whole blood. The CDR3 region has the DNA TGTGCCAGCAGCTCCGACTACGAGCAGTACTTC. Translation: CASSSDYEQYF.